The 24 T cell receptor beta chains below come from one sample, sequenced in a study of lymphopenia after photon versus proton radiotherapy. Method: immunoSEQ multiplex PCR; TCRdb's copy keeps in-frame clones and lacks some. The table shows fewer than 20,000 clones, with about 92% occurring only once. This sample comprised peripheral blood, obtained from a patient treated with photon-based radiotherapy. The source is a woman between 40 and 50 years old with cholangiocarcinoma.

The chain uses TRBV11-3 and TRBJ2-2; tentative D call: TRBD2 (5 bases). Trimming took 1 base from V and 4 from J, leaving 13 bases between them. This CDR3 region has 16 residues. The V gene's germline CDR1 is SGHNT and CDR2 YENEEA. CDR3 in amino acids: CASSLGPSRLTGELFF. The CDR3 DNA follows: TGTGCCAGCAGCTTAGGCCCTAGCCGACTCACCGGGGAGCTGTTTTTT. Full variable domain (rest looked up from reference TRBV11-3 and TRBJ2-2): EAGVVQSPRYKIIEKKQPVAFWCNPISGHNTLYWYLQNLGQGPELLIRYENEEAVDDSQLPKDRFSAERLKGVDSTLKIQPAELGDSAVYLCASSLGPSRLTGELFFGEGSRLTVL.

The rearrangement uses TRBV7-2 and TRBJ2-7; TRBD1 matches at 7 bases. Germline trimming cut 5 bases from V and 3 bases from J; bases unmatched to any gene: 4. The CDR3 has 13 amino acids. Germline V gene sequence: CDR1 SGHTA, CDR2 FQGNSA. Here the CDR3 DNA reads TGTGCCAGCAGCCCCGGGACAGTCTACGAGCAGTACTTC. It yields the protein CASSPGTVYEQYF. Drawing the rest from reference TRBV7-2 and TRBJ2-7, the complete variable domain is GAGVSQSPSNKVTEKGKDVELRCDPISGHTALYWYRQSLGQGLEFLIYFQGNSAPDKSGLPSDRFSAERTGGSVSTLTIQRTQQEDSAVYLCASSPGTVYEQYFGPGTRLTVT.

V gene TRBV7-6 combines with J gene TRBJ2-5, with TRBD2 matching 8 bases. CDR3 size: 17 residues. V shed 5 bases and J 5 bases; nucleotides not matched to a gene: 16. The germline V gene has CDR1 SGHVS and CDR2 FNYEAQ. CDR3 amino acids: CASSPHPSGSGVETQYF. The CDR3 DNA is TGTGCCAGCAGCCCCCATCCTTCGGGTAGCGGGGTGGAGACCCAGTACTTC.

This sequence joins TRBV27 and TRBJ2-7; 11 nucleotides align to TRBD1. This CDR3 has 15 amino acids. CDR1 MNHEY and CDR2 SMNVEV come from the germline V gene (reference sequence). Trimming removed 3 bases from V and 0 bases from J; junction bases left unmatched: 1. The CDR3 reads CASSFGTGGSYEQYF. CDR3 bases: TGTGCCAGCAGTTTTGGGACAGGGGGCTCCTACGAGCAGTACTTC.

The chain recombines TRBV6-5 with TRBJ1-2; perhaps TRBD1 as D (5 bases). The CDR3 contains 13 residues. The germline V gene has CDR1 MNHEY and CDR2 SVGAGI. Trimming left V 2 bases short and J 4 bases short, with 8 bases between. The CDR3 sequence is CASSYLDSYGYTF. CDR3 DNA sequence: TGTGCCAGCAGTTACCTAGACAGCTATGGCTACACCTTC.

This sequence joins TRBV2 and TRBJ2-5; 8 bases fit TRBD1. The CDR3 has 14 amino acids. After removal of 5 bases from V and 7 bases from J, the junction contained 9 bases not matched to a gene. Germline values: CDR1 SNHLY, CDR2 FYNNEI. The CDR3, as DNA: TGTGCCAGCAGTTCCGGACAGGGATACAGGACCCAGTACTTC. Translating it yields CASSSGQGYRTQYF. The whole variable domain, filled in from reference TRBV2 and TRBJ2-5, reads EPEVTQTPSHQVTQMGQEVILRCVPISNHLYFYWYRQILGQKVEFLVSFYNNEISEKSEIFDDQFSVERPDGSNFTLKIRSTKLEDSAMYFCASSSGQGYRTQYFGPGTRLLVL.

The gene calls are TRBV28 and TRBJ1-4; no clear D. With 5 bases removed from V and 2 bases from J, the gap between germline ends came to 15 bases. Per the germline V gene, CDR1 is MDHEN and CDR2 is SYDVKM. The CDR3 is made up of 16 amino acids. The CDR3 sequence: CASSTYLSRTNEKLFF. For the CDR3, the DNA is TGTGCCAGCAGTACATACTTGAGTAGGACTAATGAAAAACTGTTTTTT.

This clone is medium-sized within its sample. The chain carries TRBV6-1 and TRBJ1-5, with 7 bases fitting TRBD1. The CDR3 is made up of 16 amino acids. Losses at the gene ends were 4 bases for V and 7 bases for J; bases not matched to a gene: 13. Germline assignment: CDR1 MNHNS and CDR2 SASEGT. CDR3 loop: CASSAYRGKPVQPQHF. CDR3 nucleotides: TGTGCCAGCAGTGCATACAGGGGAAAGCCCGTGCAGCCCCAGCATTTT.

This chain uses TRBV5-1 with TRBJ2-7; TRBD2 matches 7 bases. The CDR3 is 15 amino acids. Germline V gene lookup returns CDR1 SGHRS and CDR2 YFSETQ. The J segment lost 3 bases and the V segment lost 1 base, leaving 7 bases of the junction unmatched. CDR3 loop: CASSLRLAENYEQYF. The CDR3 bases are TGCGCCAGCAGCTTGAGGCTAGCGGAGAACTACGAGCAGTACTTC.

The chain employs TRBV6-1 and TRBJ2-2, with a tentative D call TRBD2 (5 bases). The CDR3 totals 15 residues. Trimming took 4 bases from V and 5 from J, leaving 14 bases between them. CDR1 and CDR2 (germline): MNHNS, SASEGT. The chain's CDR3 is CASSAAGPQTGELFF. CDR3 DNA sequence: TGTGCCAGCAGTGCCGCGGGCCCTCAAACCGGGGAGCTGTTTTTT.

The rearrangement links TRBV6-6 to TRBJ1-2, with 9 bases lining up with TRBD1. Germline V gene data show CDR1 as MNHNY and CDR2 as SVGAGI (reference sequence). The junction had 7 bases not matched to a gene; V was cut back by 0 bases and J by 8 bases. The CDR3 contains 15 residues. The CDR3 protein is CASSYSDRDREGYTF. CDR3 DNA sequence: TGTGCCAGCAGTTACTCCGACCGGGACAGGGAGGGCTACACCTTC.

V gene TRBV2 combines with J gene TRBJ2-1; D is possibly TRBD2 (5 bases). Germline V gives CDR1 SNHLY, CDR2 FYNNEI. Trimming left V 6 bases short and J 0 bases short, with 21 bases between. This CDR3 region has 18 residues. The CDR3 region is CASSSPGVPTSSYNEQFF. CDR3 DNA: TGTGCCAGCAGCTCCCCCGGGGTACCAACGAGCTCCTACAATGAGCAGTTCTTC.

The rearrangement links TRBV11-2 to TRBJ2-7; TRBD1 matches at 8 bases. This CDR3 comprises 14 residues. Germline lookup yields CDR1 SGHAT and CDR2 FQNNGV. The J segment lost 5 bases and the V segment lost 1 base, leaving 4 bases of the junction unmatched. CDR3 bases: TGTGCCAGCAGCTTAGTAGCAGGGGGCCACGAGCAGTACTTC. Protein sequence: CASSLVAGGHEQYF.

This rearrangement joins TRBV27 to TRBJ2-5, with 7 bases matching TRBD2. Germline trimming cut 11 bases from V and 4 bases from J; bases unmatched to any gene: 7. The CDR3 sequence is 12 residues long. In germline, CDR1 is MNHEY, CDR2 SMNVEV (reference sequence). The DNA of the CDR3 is TGTGCCTGCATAGGGGAGGGAGAGACCCAGTACTTC. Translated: CACIGEGETQYF.

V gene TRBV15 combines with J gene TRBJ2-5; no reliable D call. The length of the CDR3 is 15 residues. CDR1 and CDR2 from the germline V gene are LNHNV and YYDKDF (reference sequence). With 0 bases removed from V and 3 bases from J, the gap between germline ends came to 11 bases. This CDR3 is CATSRETILKETQYF. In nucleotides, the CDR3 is TGTGCCACCAGCAGAGAGACAATATTAAAAGAGACCCAGTACTTC.

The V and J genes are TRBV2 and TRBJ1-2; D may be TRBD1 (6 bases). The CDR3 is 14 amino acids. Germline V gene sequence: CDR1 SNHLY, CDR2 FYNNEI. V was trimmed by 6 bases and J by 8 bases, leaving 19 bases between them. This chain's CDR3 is CASSSGTPGGGYTF. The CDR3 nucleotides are TGTGCCAGCAGCTCCGGGACACCCGGGGGGGGCTACACCTTC.

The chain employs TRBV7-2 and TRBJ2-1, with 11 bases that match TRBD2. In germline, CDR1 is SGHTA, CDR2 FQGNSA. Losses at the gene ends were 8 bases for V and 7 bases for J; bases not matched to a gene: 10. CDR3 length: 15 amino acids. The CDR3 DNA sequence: TGTGCCAGCGGACCCGTTGGACTAGCGGGTAATGAGCAGTTCTTC. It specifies CASGPVGLAGNEQFF.

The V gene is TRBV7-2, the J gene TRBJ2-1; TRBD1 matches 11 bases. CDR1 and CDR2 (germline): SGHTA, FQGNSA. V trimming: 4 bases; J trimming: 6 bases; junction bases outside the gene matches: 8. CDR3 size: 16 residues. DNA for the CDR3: TGTGCCAGCAGCTGGGCCGGGACAGGGGGTCGCAATGAGCAGTTCTTC. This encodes CASSWAGTGGRNEQFF.

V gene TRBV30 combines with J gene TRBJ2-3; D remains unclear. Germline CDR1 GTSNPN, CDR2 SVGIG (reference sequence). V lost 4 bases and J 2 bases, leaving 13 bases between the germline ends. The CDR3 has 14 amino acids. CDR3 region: CAWTGPQTTDTQYF. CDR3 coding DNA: TGTGCCTGGACCGGGCCCCAAACCACAGATACGCAGTATTTT.

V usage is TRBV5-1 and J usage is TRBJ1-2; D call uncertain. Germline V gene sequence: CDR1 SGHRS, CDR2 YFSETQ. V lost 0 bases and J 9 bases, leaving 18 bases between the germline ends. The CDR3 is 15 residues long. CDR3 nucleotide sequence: TGCGCCAGCAGCTTGGTAACGCCAGGAACTGATAGCTACACCTTC. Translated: CASSLVTPGTDSYTF.

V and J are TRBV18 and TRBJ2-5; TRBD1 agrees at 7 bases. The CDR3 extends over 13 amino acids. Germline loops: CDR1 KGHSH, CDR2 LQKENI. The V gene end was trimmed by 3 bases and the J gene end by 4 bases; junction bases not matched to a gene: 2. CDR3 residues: CASSPDRAETQYF. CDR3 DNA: TGTGCCAGCTCACCCGACAGGGCAGAGACCCAGTACTTC.

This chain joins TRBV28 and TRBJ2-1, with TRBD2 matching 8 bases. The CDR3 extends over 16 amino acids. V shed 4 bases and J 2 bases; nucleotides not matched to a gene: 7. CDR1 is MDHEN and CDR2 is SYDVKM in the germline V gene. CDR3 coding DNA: TGTGCCAGCAGTTCTCCAACTAGCGGAACCTACAATGAGCAGTTCTTC. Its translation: CASSSPTSGTYNEQFF.

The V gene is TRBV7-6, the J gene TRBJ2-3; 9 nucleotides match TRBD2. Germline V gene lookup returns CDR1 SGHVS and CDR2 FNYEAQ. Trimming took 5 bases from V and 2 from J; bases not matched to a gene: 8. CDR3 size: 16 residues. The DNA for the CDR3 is TGTGCCAGCAGCGAACTAGCGGGCCTCCCCACAGATACGCAGTATTTT. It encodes CASSELAGLPTDTQYF. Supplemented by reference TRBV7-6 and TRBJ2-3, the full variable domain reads GAGVSQSPRYKVTKRGQDVALRCDPISGHVSLYWYRQALGQGPEFLTYFNYEAQQDKSGLPNDRFSAERPEGSISTLTIQRTEQRDSAMYRCASSELAGLPTDTQYFGPGTRLTVL.

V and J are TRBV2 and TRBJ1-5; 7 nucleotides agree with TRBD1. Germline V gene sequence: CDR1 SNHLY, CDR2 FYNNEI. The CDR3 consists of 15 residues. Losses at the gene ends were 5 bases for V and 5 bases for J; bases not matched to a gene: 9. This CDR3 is CASSPGQLGDQPQHF. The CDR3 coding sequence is TGTGCCAGCAGTCCGGGACAGTTAGGGGATCAGCCCCAGCATTTT.